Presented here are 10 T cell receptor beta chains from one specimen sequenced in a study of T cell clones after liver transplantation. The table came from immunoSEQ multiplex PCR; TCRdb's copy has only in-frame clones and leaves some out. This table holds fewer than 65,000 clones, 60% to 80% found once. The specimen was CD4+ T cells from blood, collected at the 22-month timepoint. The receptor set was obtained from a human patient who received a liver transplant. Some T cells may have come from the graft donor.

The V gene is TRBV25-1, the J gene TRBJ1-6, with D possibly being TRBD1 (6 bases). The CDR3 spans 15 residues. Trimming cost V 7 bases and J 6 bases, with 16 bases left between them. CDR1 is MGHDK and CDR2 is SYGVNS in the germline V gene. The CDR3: CASTSGWGPNSPLHF. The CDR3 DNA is TGTGCCAGCACTAGTGGGTGGGGGCCTAATTCACCCCTCCACTTT.

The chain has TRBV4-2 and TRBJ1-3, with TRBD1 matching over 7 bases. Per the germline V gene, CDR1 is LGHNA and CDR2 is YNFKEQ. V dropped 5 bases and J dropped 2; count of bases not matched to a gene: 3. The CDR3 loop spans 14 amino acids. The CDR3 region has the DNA TGTGCCAGCAGCAGTGGGACAGCTGGAAACACCATATATTTT. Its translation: CASSSGTAGNTIYF.

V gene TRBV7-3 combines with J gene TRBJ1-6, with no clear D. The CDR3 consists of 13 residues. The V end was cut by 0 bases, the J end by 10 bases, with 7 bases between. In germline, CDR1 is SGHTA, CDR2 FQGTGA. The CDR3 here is CASSLTAESPLHF. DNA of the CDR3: TGTGCCAGCAGCTTAACAGCGGAGTCACCCCTCCACTTT.

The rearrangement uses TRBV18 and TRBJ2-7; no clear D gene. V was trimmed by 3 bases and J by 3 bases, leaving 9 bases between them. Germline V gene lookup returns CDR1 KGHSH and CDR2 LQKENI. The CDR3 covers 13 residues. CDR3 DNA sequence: TGTGCCAGCTCACCGATGGCAGTCTACGAGCAGTACTTC. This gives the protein CASSPMAVYEQYF.

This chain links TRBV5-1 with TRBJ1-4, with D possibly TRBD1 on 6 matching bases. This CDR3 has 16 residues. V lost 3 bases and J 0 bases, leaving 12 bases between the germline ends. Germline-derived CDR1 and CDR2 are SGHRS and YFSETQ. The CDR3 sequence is CASSSGGGPTNEKLFF. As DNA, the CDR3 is TGCGCCAGCAGCTCGGGCGGGGGGCCAACTAATGAAAAACTGTTTTTT.

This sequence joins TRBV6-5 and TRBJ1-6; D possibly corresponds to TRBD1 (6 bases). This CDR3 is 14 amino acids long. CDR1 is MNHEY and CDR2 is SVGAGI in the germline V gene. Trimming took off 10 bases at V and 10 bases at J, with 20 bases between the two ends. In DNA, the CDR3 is TGTGCCACCTATGAGGGGGGAGTGGTGTCACCCCTCCACTTT. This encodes CATYEGGVVSPLHF.

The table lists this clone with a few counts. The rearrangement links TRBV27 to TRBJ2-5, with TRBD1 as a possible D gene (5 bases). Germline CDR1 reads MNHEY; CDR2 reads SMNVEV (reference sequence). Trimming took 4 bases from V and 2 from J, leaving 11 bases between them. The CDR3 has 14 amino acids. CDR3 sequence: CASSSRPGQETQYF. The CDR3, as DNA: TGTGCCAGCAGTTCCCGCCCAGGGCAAGAGACCCAGTACTTC.

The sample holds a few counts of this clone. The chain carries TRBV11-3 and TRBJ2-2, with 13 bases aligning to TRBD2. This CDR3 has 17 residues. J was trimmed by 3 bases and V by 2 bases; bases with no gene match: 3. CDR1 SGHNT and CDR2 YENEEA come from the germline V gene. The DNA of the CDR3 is TGTGCCAGCAGCTTACCGGGACTAGCGGGGTACACCGGGGAGCTGTTTTTT. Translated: CASSLPGLAGYTGELFF.

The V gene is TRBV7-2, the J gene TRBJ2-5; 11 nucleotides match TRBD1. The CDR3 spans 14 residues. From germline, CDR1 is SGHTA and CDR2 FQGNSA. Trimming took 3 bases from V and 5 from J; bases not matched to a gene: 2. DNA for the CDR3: TGTGCCAGCAGCTTGGACAGGGGGCCGGAGACCCAGTACTTC. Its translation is CASSLDRGPETQYF.

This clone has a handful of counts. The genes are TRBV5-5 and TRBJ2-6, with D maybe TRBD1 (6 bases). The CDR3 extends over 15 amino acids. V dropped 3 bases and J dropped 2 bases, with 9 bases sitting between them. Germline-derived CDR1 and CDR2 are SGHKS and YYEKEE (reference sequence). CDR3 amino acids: CASSSPGAGANVLTF. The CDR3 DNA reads TGTGCCAGCAGCTCCCCAGGGGCTGGGGCCAACGTCCTGACTTTC.